These 17 T cell receptor beta chains were all obtained from the same sample, sequenced in a study of T cell changes during pregnancy in multiple sclerosis. Profiling relied on immunoSEQ multiplex PCR, and the TCRdb table lists in-frame clones only, not all of them. The sample contains around 130,000 clones, approximately 96% of which appear only once. The source material was peripheral blood, sampled after pregnancy. The receptor set was obtained from a female donor with multiple sclerosis, enrolled in a pregnancy study.

This rearrangement joins TRBV11-2 to TRBJ2-7; 9 bases match TRBD2. Trimming cost V 6 bases and J 6 bases; bases outside gene matches: 18. The CDR3 covers 17 residues. Germline CDR1 is SGHAT and CDR2 is FQNNGV. CDR3 coding DNA: TGTGCCAGCAGTCAAAATCTAGCGGGGCTTTCCGGGGGCGAGCAGTACTTC. Translating it yields CASSQNLAGLSGGEQYF.

The chain combines TRBV7-3 with TRBJ2-5; D perhaps matches TRBD1 (6 bases). Trimming removed 3 bases from V and 5 bases from J, with 16 bases in between. The CDR3 covers 15 residues. The germline gives CDR1 SGHTA, CDR2 FQGTGA. The CDR3 DNA reads TGTGCCAGCAGCTTGGTGGGCGGCCAGGGGGAGACCCAGTACTTC. Residues: CASSLVGGQGETQYF.

The chain carries TRBV7-2 and TRBJ2-5, with D uncertain. The CDR3 runs to 13 residues. In germline, CDR1 is SGHTA, CDR2 FQGNSA. The V end was cut by 4 bases, the J end by 5 bases, with 11 bases between. CDR3 coding DNA: TGTGCCAGCAGCTCTTACGGGTTGGAGACCCAGTACTTC. This codes for CASSSYGLETQYF.

This clone was found once. The chain couples TRBV7-3 to TRBJ2-2; unclear D gene. Germline loops: CDR1 SGHTA, CDR2 FQGTGA. Trimming took 2 bases from V and 2 from J, leaving 9 bases between them. This CDR3 region has 15 residues. CDR3 bases: TGTGCCAGCAGCTTAGGGCCTATAAACACCGGGGAGCTGTTTTTT. This encodes CASSLGPINTGELFF.

V and J are TRBV12-5 and TRBJ1-1; D not certain. CDR3 length equals 11 residues. The V end was cut by 6 bases, the J end by 3 bases, with 5 bases between. Germline CDR1 LGHNT, CDR2 FRNRAP. The CDR3 sequence is CASGRDTEAFF. The CDR3 DNA reads TGTGCTAGTGGCCGGGACACTGAAGCTTTCTTT. Using reference TRBV12-5 and TRBJ1-1 for the parts outside the CDR3, the full variable domain is DARVTQTPRHKVTEMGQEVTMRCQPILGHNTVFWYRQTMMQGLELLAYFRNRAPLDDSGMPKDRFSAEMPDATLATLKIQPSEPRDSAVYFCASGRDTEAFFGQGTRLTVV.

This clone appeared once. The J gene is TRBJ2-6, the V gene TRBV19; a possible D gene is TRBD2 (7 bases). Germline V lookup: CDR1 LNHDA, CDR2 SQIVND (reference sequence). The V end was cut by 4 bases, the J end by 2 bases, with 18 bases between. CDR3 size: 18 residues. This chain's CDR3 is CASSSQGRGAPGANVLTF. DNA for the CDR3: TGTGCCAGTAGTAGTCAGGGTCGGGGGGCTCCTGGGGCCAACGTCCTGACTTTC.

This chain joins TRBV14 and TRBJ2-1; 10 bases align to TRBD2. The ends lost 2 bases at V and 8 bases at J; junction bases unmatched: 9. The CDR3 extends over 16 amino acids. CDR1 SGHDN and CDR2 FVKESK come from the germline V gene. Here the CDR3 reads CASSQMWGLASDEQFF. The DNA of the CDR3 is TGTGCCAGCAGCCAAATGTGGGGACTAGCGTCTGATGAGCAGTTCTTC. Full variable domain (remainder filled in from reference TRBV14 and TRBJ2-1): EAGVTQFPSHSVIEKGQTVTLRCDPISGHDNLYWYRRVMGKEIKFLLHFVKESKQDESGMPNNRFLAERTGGTYSTLKVQPAELEDSGVYFCASSQMWGLASDEQFFGPGTRLTVL.

The CDR3 region has the DNA TGCAGCTCCGCACTGGGGAGCGGGAGTTCGAGTGAGCAGTTCTTC. Translation gives CSSALGSGSSSEQFF. The chain carries TRBV29-1 and TRBJ2-1; 8 bases match TRBD2. V lost 8 bases to trimming and J lost 9 bases; unmatched junction nucleotides: 18. The germline V gene encodes CDR1 SQVTM and CDR2 ANQGSEA. The CDR3 length is 15 residues.

The CDR3 sequence is CASLATNEKLFF. CDR3 bases: TGTGCCAGCCTAGCAACTAATGAAAAACTGTTTTTT. This chain connects TRBV28 to TRBJ1-4; D gene ambiguous. The CDR3 is 12 amino acids. In germline, CDR1 is MDHEN, CDR2 SYDVKM. V lost 8 bases, J lost 0 bases, and 4 bases lay in between.

The chain couples TRBV6-6 to TRBJ1-4, with D uncertain. The CDR3 runs to 16 residues. CDR1 is MNHNY, CDR2 SVGAGI, per germline (reference sequence). V lost 0 bases and J 11 bases, leaving 19 bases between the germline ends. The CDR3 coding sequence is TGTGCCAGCAGTTACTCCCCCGGAGTCGCCAGTCCGAAACTGTTTTTT. Encoded protein: CASSYSPGVASPKLFF.

CDR3 region: CASRSGGNIQYF. CDR3 coding DNA: TGCGCCAGCCGAAGCGGGGGAAACATTCAGTACTTC. The chain combines TRBV5-1 with TRBJ2-4; the match to TRBD2 covers 8 bases. This CDR3 region has 12 residues. Germline loops: CDR1 SGHRS, CDR2 YFSETQ. V lost 7 bases, J lost 6 bases, and 3 bases stayed unmatched.

This rearrangement joins TRBV6-5 to TRBJ1-1, with 8 bases that match TRBD1. Trimming removed 0 bases from V and 4 bases from J; junction bases left unmatched: 4. The CDR3 sequence is 15 residues long. Germline values: CDR1 MNHEY, CDR2 SVGAGI. CDR3 sequence (DNA): TGTGCCAGCAGTTACTCCAGGGGGCTCGGCACTGAAGCTTTCTTT. Its translation is CASSYSRGLGTEAFF.

The V gene is TRBV7-9, the J gene TRBJ1-2, with 7 bases lining up with TRBD1. Unmatched junction bases numbered 2, after V lost 5 bases and J lost 2 bases. Germline V gives CDR1 SEHNR, CDR2 FQNEAQ (reference sequence). The CDR3 sequence is 13 residues long. CDR3 bases: TGTGCCAGCAGCAAGGACAGGAACTATGGCTACACCTTC. Protein product: CASSKDRNYGYTF.

CDR3 protein: CASSFRVNTEAFF. CDR3 DNA: TGTGCCAGCAGCTTCAGGGTAAACACTGAAGCTTTCTTT. The chain has TRBV11-3 and TRBJ1-1; TRBD1 is a possible D gene (5 bases). Germline assignment: CDR1 SGHNT and CDR2 YENEEA. Trimming pared 3 bases from V and 2 bases from J, leaving 7 bases between. This CDR3 is 13 amino acids long.

DNA for the CDR3: TGCGCCAGCAGCCAAGAGCCGAGCCCCCCCCGGGGTGAGCAGTACTTC. Residues: CASSQEPSPPRGEQYF. This sequence joins TRBV4-3 and TRBJ2-7, with D perhaps matching TRBD2 (5 bases). Germline V gene data show CDR1 as LGHNA and CDR2 as YSLEER. This CDR3 contains 16 residues. With 0 bases removed from V and 7 bases from J, the gap between germline ends came to 19 bases.

V is TRBV28 and J is TRBJ1-1; perhaps TRBD1 as D (5 bases). The CDR3 extends over 12 amino acids. Trimming removed 3 bases from V and 8 bases from J, with 10 bases in between. CDR1 MDHEN and CDR2 SYDVKM come from the germline V gene. The DNA of the CDR3 is TGTGCCAGCAGTTTGTCCAGGGAAGAAGCTTTCTTT. Its translation is CASSLSREEAFF.

The chain combines TRBV4-3 with TRBJ2-7, with 8 bases fitting TRBD1. V was pared by 0 bases and J by 3 bases, with 4 bases of the junction left unmatched. The CDR3 has 15 residues. Germline CDR1 is LGHNA and CDR2 is YSLEER. CDR3 region: CASSQEGTGLYEQYF. As DNA, the CDR3 is TGCGCCAGCAGCCAAGAAGGGACAGGCCTCTACGAGCAGTACTTC.